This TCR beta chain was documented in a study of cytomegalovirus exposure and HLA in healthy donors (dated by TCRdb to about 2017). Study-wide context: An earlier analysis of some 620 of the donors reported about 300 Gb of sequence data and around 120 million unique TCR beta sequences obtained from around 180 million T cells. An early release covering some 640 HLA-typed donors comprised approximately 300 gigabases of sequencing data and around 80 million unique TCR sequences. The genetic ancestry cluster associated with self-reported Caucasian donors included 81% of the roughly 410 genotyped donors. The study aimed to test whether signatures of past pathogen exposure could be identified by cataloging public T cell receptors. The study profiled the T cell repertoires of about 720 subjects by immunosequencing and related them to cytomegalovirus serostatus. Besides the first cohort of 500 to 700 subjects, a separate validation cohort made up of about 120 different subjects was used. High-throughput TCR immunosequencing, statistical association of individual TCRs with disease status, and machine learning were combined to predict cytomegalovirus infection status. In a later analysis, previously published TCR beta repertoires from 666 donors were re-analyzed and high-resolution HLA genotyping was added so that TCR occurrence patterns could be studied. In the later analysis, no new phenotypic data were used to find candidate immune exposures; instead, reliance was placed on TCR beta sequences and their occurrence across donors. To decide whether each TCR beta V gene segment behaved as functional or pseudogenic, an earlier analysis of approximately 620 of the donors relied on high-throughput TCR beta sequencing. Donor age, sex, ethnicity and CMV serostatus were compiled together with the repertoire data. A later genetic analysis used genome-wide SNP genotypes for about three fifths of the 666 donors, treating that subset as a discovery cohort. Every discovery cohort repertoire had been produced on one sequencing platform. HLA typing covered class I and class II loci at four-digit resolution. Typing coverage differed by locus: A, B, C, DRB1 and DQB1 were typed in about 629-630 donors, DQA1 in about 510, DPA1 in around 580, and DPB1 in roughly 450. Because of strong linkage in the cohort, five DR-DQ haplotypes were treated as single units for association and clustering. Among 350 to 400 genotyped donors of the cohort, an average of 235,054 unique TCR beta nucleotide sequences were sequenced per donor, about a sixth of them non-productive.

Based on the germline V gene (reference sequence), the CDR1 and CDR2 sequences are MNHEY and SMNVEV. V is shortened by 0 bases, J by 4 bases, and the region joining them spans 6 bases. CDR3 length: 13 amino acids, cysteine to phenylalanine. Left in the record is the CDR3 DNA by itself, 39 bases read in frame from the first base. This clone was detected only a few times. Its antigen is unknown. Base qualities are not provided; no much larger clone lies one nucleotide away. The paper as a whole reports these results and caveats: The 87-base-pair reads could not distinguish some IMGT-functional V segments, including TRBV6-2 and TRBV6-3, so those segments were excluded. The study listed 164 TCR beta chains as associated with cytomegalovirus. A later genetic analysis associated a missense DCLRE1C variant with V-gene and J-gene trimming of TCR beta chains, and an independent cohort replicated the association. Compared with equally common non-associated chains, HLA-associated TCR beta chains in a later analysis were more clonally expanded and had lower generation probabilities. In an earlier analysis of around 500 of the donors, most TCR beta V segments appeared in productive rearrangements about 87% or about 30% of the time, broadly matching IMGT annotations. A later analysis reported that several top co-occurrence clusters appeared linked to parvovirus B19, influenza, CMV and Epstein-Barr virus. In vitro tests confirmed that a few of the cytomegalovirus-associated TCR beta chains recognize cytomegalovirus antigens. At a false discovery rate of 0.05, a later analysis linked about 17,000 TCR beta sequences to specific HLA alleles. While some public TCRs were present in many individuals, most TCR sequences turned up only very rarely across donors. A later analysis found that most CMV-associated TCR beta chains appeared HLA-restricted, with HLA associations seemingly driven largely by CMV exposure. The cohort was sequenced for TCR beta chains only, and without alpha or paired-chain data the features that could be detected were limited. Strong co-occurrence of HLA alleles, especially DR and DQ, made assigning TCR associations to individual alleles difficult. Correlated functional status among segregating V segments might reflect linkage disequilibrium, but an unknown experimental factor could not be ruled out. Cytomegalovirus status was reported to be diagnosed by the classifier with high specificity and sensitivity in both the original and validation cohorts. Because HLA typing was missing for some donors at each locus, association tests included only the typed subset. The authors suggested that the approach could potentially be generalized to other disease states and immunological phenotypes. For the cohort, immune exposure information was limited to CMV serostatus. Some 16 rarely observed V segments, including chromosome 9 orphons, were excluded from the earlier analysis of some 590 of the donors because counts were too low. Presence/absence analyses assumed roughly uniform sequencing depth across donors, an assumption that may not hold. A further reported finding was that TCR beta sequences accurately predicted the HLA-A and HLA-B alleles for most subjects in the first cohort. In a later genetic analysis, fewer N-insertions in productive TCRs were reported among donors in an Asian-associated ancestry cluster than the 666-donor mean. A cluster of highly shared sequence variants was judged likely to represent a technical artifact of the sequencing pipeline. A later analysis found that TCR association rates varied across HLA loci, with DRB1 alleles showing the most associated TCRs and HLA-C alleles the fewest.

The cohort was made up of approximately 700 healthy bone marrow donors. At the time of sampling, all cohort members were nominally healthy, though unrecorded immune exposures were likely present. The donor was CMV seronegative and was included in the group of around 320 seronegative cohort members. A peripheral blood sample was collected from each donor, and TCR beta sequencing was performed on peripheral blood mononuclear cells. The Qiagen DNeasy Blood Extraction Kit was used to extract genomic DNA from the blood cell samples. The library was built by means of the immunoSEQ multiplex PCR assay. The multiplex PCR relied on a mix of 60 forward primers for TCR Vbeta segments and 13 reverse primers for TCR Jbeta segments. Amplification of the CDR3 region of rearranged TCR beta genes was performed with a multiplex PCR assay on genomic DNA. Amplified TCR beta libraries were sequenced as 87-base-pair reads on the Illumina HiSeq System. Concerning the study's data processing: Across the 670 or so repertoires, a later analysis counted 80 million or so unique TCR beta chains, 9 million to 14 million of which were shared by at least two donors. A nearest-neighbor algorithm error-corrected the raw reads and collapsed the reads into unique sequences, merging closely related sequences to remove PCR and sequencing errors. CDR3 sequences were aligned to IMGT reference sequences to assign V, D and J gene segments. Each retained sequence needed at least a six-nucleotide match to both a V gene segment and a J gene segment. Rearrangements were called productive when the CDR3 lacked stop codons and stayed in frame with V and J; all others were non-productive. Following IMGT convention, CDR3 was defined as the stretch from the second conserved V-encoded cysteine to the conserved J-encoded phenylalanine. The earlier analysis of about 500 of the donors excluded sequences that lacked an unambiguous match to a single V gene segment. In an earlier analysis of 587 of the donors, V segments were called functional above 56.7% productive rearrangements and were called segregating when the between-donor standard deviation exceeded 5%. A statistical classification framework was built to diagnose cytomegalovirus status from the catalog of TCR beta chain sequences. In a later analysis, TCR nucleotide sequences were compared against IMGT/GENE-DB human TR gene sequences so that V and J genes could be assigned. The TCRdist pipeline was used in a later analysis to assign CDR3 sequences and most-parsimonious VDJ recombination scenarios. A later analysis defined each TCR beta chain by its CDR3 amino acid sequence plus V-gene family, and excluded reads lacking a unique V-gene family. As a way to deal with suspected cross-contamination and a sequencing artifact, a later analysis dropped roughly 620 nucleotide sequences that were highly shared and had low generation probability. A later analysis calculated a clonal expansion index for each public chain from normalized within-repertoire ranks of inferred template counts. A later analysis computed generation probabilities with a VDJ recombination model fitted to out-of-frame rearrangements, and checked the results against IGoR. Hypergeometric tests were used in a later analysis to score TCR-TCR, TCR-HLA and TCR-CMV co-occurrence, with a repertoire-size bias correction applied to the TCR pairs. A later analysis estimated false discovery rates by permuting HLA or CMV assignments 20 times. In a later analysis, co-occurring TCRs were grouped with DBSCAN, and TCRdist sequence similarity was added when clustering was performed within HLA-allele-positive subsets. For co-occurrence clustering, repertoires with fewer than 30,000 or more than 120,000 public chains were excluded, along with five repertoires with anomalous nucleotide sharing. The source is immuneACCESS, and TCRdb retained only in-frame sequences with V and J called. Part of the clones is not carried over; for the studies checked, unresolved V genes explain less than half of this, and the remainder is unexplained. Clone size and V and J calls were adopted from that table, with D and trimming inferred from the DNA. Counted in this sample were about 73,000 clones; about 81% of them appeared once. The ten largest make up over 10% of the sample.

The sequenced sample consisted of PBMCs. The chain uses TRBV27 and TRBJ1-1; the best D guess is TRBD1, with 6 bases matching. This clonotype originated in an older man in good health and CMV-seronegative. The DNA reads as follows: TGTGCCAGCAGTTTATCAGGGGGCACTGAAGCTTTCTTT. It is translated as CASSLSGGTEAFF.